These 14 T cell receptor beta chains originate from one sample sequenced in a study of shared clonotypes between healthy human individuals. The repertoire was sequenced with immunoSEQ multiplex PCR; TCRdb's copy has only in-frame clones and lacks some. The sample has approximately 1,500,000 clones, 95% to 99% seen once. Material: naive CD4+ T cells sorted from blood. Subset reported: CD45RA+ positively selected. These receptors originate from a man aged 25 to 45 in good health.

Comments on this clone: Distinct nucleotide sequences in the sample also encode this CDR3. The V call is TRBV5-1, the J call TRBJ2-7, with 15 bases aligning to TRBD2. The CDR3 spans 15 residues. V lost 4 bases to trimming and J lost 3 bases; unmatched junction nucleotides: 2. Looked up from germline, CDR1 is SGHRS and CDR2 is YFSETQ. As DNA, the CDR3 is TGCGCCAGCAGCACGGGACTAGCGGGAGGCTACGAGCAGTACTTC. It is translated as CASSTGLAGGYEQYF.

The rearrangement uses TRBV29-1 and TRBJ2-1, with TRBD2 matching 14 bases. This CDR3 is built from 15 residues. Trimming cost V 6 bases and J 9 bases; bases outside gene matches: 10. CDR1 is SQVTM, CDR2 ANQGSEA, per germline. The CDR3: CSVARLAGGPVEQFF. In nucleotides, the CDR3 is TGCAGCGTCGCACGACTAGCGGGAGGGCCGGTTGAGCAGTTCTTC.

The V gene is TRBV5-1, the J gene TRBJ1-2, with TRBD1 as a possible D gene (5 bases). Trimming stripped 0 bases from V and 5 bases from J, with 17 bases between. The CDR3 spans 16 residues. Germline V gene lookup returns CDR1 SGHRS and CDR2 YFSETQ. CDR3 sequence reads: CASSLAATVGGYGYTF. In DNA form, the CDR3 reads TGCGCCAGCAGCTTGGCCGCGACAGTCGGAGGTTATGGCTACACCTTC. Filled out from reference TRBV5-1 and TRBJ1-2, the complete variable domain reads KAGVTQTPRYLIKTRGQQVTLSCSPISGHRSVSWYQQTPGQGLQFLFEYFSETQRNKGNFPGRFSGRQFSNSRSEMNVSTLELGDSALYLCASSLAATVGGYGYTFGSGTRLTVV.

This chain connects TRBV9 to TRBJ1-1, with D tentatively TRBD1 (6 bases). The V and J ends lost 2 bases and 1 base respectively, with 12 bases between them. The CDR3 extends over 15 amino acids. CDR1 and CDR2 (germline): SGDLS, YYNGEE. Here the CDR3 reads CASSVGGHRNTEAFF. For the CDR3, the DNA is TGTGCCAGCAGCGTGGGGGGACACCGGAACACTGAAGCTTTCTTT.

J is TRBJ2-5 and V is TRBV5-1, with D possibly matching TRBD2 (6 bases). Germline values: CDR1 SGHRS, CDR2 YFSETQ. This CDR3 is built from 15 residues. Between the trimmed V and J ends, which lost 0 bases and 4 bases, there was a span of 13 bases. For the CDR3, the DNA is TGCGCCAGCAGCTTGGCCGGGGGTACCGGAGAGACCCAGTACTTC. It is translated as CASSLAGGTGETQYF. Looking up the rest from reference TRBV5-1 and TRBJ2-5 gives the full variable domain: KAGVTQTPRYLIKTRGQQVTLSCSPISGHRSVSWYQQTPGQGLQFLFEYFSETQRNKGNFPGRFSGRQFSNSRSEMNVSTLELGDSALYLCASSLAGGTGETQYFGPGTRLLVL.

The V gene is TRBV7-9, the J gene TRBJ2-7, with D possibly matching TRBD1 (5 bases). Trimming removed 5 bases from V and 3 bases from J, with 14 bases in between. There are 14 residues in the CDR3. Germline CDR1 reads SEHNR; CDR2 reads FQNEAQ (reference sequence). The DNA of the CDR3 is TGTGCCAGCAGCCCCTGGGGCGGCTACTACGAGCAGTACTTC. Protein product: CASSPWGGYYEQYF.

CDR3 sequence: CASSPRDYNEKLFF. CDR3 bases: TGTGCCAGCAGCCCCCGGGACTACAATGAAAAACTGTTTTTT. This chain connects TRBV9 to TRBJ1-4, with D perhaps TRBD1 (5 bases). Germline V gives CDR1 SGDLS, CDR2 YYNGEE. V lost 4 bases to trimming and J lost 5 bases, with 12 bases between them. This CDR3 has 14 amino acids.

The chain combines TRBV6-5 with TRBJ2-5, with D unclear. The CDR3 is 13 residues long. Germline V lookup: CDR1 MNHEY, CDR2 SVGAGI. V gave up 2 bases and J gave up 13 bases, with 17 bases separating them. The CDR3 region has the DNA TGTGCCAGCAGTTACGTTTTCCGCGAAACGCGGTACTTC. Protein sequence: CASSYVFRETRYF.

This chain connects TRBV10-3 to TRBJ2-1; 9 bases match TRBD1. With 5 bases clipped from V and 0 bases from J, the junction kept 11 bases outside the gene matches. The CDR3 is made up of 18 amino acids. Germline V lookup: CDR1 ENHRY, CDR2 SYGVKD. CDR3 amino acids: CAISPGTGWKGSYNEQFF. The CDR3 DNA is TGTGCCATCAGTCCCGGGACAGGGTGGAAGGGCTCCTACAATGAGCAGTTCTTC.

V and J are TRBV5-6 and TRBJ1-1; 7 bases match TRBD1. The trim removed 2 bases at V and 0 bases at J, leaving 7 bases unmatched. The CDR3 runs 16 residues. CDR1 and CDR2 (germline): SGHDT, YYEEEE. The CDR3 bases are TGTGCCAGCAGCTTCTGGGGCAGGGGGATGAACACTGAAGCTTTCTTT. Translated: CASSFWGRGMNTEAFF.

V usage is TRBV5-1 and J usage is TRBJ1-4; 7 nucleotides agree with TRBD1. Trimming at V came to 4 bases and at J to 12 bases, leaving 9 bases not matched to a gene. The CDR3 has 13 amino acids. The germline CDR1 and CDR2 sequences are SGHRS and YFSETQ. The CDR3 nucleotides are TGCGCCAGCAGCCCCACAGGGGCTATAGAACTGTTTTTT. Its translation: CASSPTGAIELFF.

The rearrangement uses TRBV6-1 and TRBJ2-7, with a weak D call TRBD2 (6 bases). CDR3 length equals 15 residues. Between the trimmed V and J ends, which lost 2 bases and 2 bases, there was a span of 13 bases. The germline gives CDR1 MNHNS, CDR2 SASEGT. The CDR3: CASSESGGRPYEQYF. In DNA form, the CDR3 reads TGTGCCAGCAGTGAATCTGGAGGGAGGCCCTACGAGCAGTACTTC.

The chain carries TRBV15 and TRBJ2-7; D may correspond to TRBD1 or TRBD2 (6 bases each). The CDR3 contains 15 residues. Trimming took 5 bases from V and 1 from J, leaving 15 bases between them. Germline CDR1 is LNHNV and CDR2 is YYDKDF (reference sequence). CDR3 sequence reads: CATSRGGKNSYEQYF. The CDR3 DNA reads TGTGCCACCAGCCGAGGGGGGAAGAATTCCTACGAGCAGTACTTC. The full variable domain, with the rest looked up from reference TRBV15 and TRBJ2-7, is DAMVIQNPRYQVTQFGKPVTLSCSQTLNHNVMYWYQQKSSQAPKLLFHYYDKDFNNEADTPDNFQSRRPNTSFCFLDIRSPGLGDTAMYLCATSRGGKNSYEQYFGPGTRLTVT.

The J gene is TRBJ2-4, the V gene TRBV4-3, with D unresolved. Trimming shortened V by 0 bases and J by 10 bases, and 10 bases separated the two germline ends. Germline V gene lookup returns CDR1 LGHNA and CDR2 YSLEER. The CDR3 has 13 amino acids. CDR3 DNA: TGCGCCAGCAGCCAAGATCTTCTAAAAATTCAGTACTTC. It is translated as CASSQDLLKIQYF.